Reported below is one T cell receptor (beta chain). Antigen: not known. This sample is part of a study of Graves' ophthalmopathy and Graves' hyperthyroidism. The wider study: By definition, stable hyperthyroidism involved no ophthalmopathy within 18 months of follow-up.

Orbital computed tomography and thyroid ultrasound, along with TRAb, serum thyroxine and clinical symptoms, underpinned diagnosis. General study points: A majority of expanded thyroid clonotypes exceeding 0.001 frequency were likewise present in blood. The 13-signature model separated ophthalmopathy from stable hyperthyroidism at around 90% sensitivity and around 81% specificity.

From RNA, the CDR3 regions of TCR beta chains were amplified and sequenced. First-round RT-PCR with HTBI primers preceded a second-round multiplex PCR. Each CDR3 protein gets one entry after TCRdb re-called the multiplex PCR reads with MiXCR. The sample yields about 1.2 million distinct CDR3 sequences, 35% to 40% seen once. V lost 5 bases and J lost 0, with 11 bases in between. This CDR3 is built from 14 residues. Per germline, CDR1 SEHNR and CDR2 FQNEAQ (reference sequence). This sequence joins TRBV7-9 and TRBJ2-7; D might be TRBD2 (5 bases). The specimen sequenced was peripheral blood or thyroid tissue (not recorded which). The source is an adult man with Graves' hyperthyroidism. This CDR3 is CASSGSVGSYEQYF. The CDR3 coding sequence is TGTGCCAGCAGCGGGAGCGTAGGCTCCTACGAGCAGTACTTC.